These 7 T cell receptor beta chains came from one sample sequenced in a study of T cell changes during pregnancy in multiple sclerosis. Sequencing was performed with immunoSEQ multiplex PCR; in TCRdb, only in-frame clones are kept and a portion is missing. The sample has 30,000 or so clones, nearly 90% seen once. The sample in question was CD8+ T cells from peripheral blood mononuclear cells, obtained in the second trimester of pregnancy. These receptors were collected from a female donor with multiple sclerosis, enrolled in a pregnancy study.

The chain combines TRBV5-1 with TRBJ1-2; no clear D. With 4 bases removed from V and 0 bases from J, the gap between germline ends came to 10 bases. The CDR3 covers 14 residues. Per germline, CDR1 SGHRS and CDR2 YFSETQ. CDR3 residues: CASSPETTNYGYTF. CDR3 nucleotide sequence: TGCGCCAGCAGCCCCGAGACAACTAACTATGGCTACACCTTC. Complete variable domain (other parts from reference TRBV5-1 and TRBJ1-2): KAGVTQTPRYLIKTRGQQVTLSCSPISGHRSVSWYQQTPGQGLQFLFEYFSETQRNKGNFPGRFSGRQFSNSRSEMNVSTLELGDSALYLCASSPETTNYGYTFGSGTRLTVV.

The chain carries TRBV11-3 and TRBJ1-1, with D uncertain. Germline CDR1 is SGHNT and CDR2 is YENEEA. V was pared by 5 bases and J by 8 bases, with 15 bases between. The CDR3 contains 13 residues. Here the CDR3 DNA reads TGTGCCAGCAGCCCCTCCGCGGCGGGGGAAGCTTTCTTT. Translating gives CASSPSAAGEAFF.

The chain is built from TRBV11-2 and TRBJ1-4; D remains ambiguous. Germline V gene lookup returns CDR1 SGHAT and CDR2 FQNNGV. Trimming pared 5 bases from V and 4 bases from J, leaving 11 bases between. The CDR3 runs to 14 residues. CDR3 coding DNA: TGTGCCAGCAGCCCGGGCGGGCTTAATGAAAAACTGTTTTTT. It translates to CASSPGGLNEKLFF.

This clone was observed a single time. The chain couples TRBV27 to TRBJ1-1, with 8 bases that match TRBD1. The CDR3 spans 14 residues. V lost 5 bases and J lost 2; bases outside the gene matches: 4. From germline, CDR1 is MNHEY and CDR2 SMNVEV (reference sequence). The CDR3 nucleotides read TGTGCCAGCAGTGGGGGGACAGGAAACACTGAAGCTTTCTTT. Its protein is CASSGGTGNTEAFF.

The J gene is TRBJ1-1, the V gene TRBV19; D might be TRBD1 (6 bases). Germline CDR1 and CDR2: LNHDA and SQIVND (reference sequence). Trimming removed 7 bases at V and 2 bases at J, with 23 bases between. The CDR3 runs 17 residues. The CDR3 coding sequence is TGTGCCAGTACGTTGGGAGGGACACCCGACATCAACACTGAAGCTTTCTTT. Translating it yields CASTLGGTPDINTEAFF.

The V and J genes are TRBV7-3 and TRBJ2-7; 8 nucleotides align to TRBD1. The V and J ends lost 5 bases and 3 bases, in that order; junction bases with no gene match: 3. The germline gives CDR1 SGHTA, CDR2 FQGTGA. This CDR3 is built from 13 residues. The CDR3 here is CASSVGQGYEQYF. The CDR3 bases are TGTGCCAGCAGCGTAGGACAGGGCTACGAGCAGTACTTC.

The chain carries TRBV5-1 and TRBJ2-1, with TRBD1 identical over 7 bases. CDR1 is SGHRS, CDR2 YFSETQ, per germline. The CDR3 is 17 amino acids. V lost 0 bases to trimming and J lost 3 bases; unmatched junction nucleotides: 9. For the CDR3, the DNA is TGCGCCAGCAGCTTGGAGTCCGGGACAGCTTACTACAATGAGCAGTTCTTC. This sequence encodes CASSLESGTAYYNEQFF.